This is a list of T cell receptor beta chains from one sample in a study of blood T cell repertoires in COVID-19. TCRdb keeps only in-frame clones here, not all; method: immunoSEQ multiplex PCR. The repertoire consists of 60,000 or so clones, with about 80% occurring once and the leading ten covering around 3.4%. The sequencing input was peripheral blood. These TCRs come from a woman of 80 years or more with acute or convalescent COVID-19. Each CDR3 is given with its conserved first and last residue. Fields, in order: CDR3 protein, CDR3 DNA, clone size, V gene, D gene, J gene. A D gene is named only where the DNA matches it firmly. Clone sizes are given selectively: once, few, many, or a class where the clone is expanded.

CANLHTGGYEQYF	TGTGCCAACCTTCACACAGGGGGCTACGAGCAGTACTTC	-	TRBV19	TRBD1	TRBJ2-7
CASSQETSGRAGGDTQYF	TGTGCCAGCAGCCAAGAAACTAGCGGGAGGGCCGGAGGAGATACGCAGTATTTT	-	TRBV4-2	TRBD2	TRBJ2-3
CASSVERLDYEQFF	TGTGCCAGCAGCGTAGAGAGATTAGACTATGAGCAGTTCTTC	-	TRBV9	-	TRBJ2-1
CASSRDRGEDGYTF	TGCGCCAGCAGCCGGGACAGGGGGGAAGATGGCTACACCTTC	-	TRBV4-1	TRBD1	TRBJ1-2
CASSYSLAGRETQYF	TGTGCCAGCAGTTACTCGCTAGCGGGGCGGGAGACCCAGTACTTC	-	TRBV6-5	TRBD2	TRBJ2-5
CASSIGQGRQETQYF	TGTGCCAGTAGTATCGGACAGGGACGGCAAGAGACCCAGTACTTC	-	TRBV19	TRBD1	TRBJ2-5
CASSSGTSKYEQYF	TGCGCCAGCAGTTCCGGGACTAGCAAGTACGAGCAGTACTTC	-	TRBV10-1	TRBD2	TRBJ2-7
CASSRDTLNQPQHF	TGTGCCAGCAGCCGGGACACTTTGAATCAGCCCCAGCATTTT	-	TRBV21-1	-	TRBJ1-5
CAWSRDPSDTEAFF	TGTGCCTGGAGTCGGGATCCTTCAGACACTGAAGCTTTCTTT	once	TRBV30	-	TRBJ1-1
CASSLAHITDTQYF	TGTGCCAGCAGCTTAGCCCACATCACAGATACGCAGTATTTT	once	TRBV11-1	-	TRBJ2-3
CASRGTGMYEQYF	TGTGCCAGTAGGGGGACAGGGATGTACGAGCAGTACTTC	-	TRBV19	TRBD1	TRBJ2-7
CAISSGGDTQYF	TGTGCCATCAGTTCAGGGGGGGATACGCAGTATTTT	-	TRBV10-3	-	TRBJ2-3
CASSPPGILIHEQYF	TGTGCCAGCAGTCCACCCGGGATTCTAATTCACGAGCAGTACTTC	-	TRBV28	-	TRBJ2-7
CASSSTDRGYSGYTF	TGTGCCAGCAGCTCAACGGACAGGGGATATTCGGGCTACACCTTC	-	TRBV6-5	TRBD1	TRBJ1-2
CASSKSGQVNTEAFF	TGTGCCAGCAGCAAATCAGGACAGGTGAACACTGAAGCTTTCTTT	-	TRBV11-1	TRBD1	TRBJ1-1
CASSLRGRPETQYF	TGTGCCAGCAGCCTCCGGGGGAGACCAGAGACCCAGTACTTC	-	TRBV3-1/TRBV3-2	-	TRBJ2-5
CASSQLWTGGYGYTF	TGCGCCAGCAGTCAATTGTGGACAGGGGGGTATGGCTACACCTTC	-	TRBV23-1	TRBD1	TRBJ1-2
CASTEGYTGELFF	TGTGCCAGTACGGAGGGATACACCGGGGAGCTGTTTTTT	-	TRBV19	-	TRBJ2-2
CASSLNLFNEKLFF	TGCGCCAGCAGCTTGAACTTGTTTAATGAAAAACTGTTTTTT	-	TRBV5-1	-	TRBJ1-4
CASSYRDSPLHF	TGTGCCAGCAGTTACAGGGATTCACCCCTCCACTTT	once	TRBV27	-	TRBJ1-6
CASSPGLAGALQREQYF	TGTGCCAGCAGCCCGGGACTAGCGGGGGCCCTCCAGAGGGAGCAGTACTTC	few	TRBV7-2	TRBD2	TRBJ2-7
CASSSPNLERRNQPQHF	TGTGCCAGCAGTTCCCCCAACCTGGAGCGTCGCAATCAGCCCCAGCATTTT	-	TRBV28	-	TRBJ1-5
CASSLGASNTEAFF	TGCGCCAGCAGCTTGGGGGCTTCTAACACTGAAGCTTTCTTT	-	TRBV5-1	-	TRBJ1-1
CASSDRGLSYEQYF	TGTGCCAGCAGTGACAGGGGGCTAAGCTACGAGCAGTACTTC	-	TRBV6-1	TRBD1	TRBJ2-7
CASSRRDGEQYF	TGTGCCAGCAGCCGGAGGGATGGCGAGCAGTACTTC	few	TRBV5-4	-	TRBJ2-7
CASSLAQRGVGSNQPQHF	TGTGCCAGCAGCTTAGCCCAACGGGGGGTCGGAAGCAATCAGCCCCAGCATTTT	-	TRBV7-9	-	TRBJ1-5
CASSMRTVFQPQHF	TGTGCCAGTAGTATGAGGACAGTTTTTCAGCCCCAGCATTTT	-	TRBV19	-	TRBJ1-5
CASSQRRGTEAFF	TGTGCCAGCAGCCAAAGGCGAGGGACTGAAGCTTTCTTT	-	TRBV7-2	-	TRBJ1-1
CASSQIPGLGLFF	TGCGCCAGCAGCCAAATCCCAGGACTAGGATTGTTCTTC	-	TRBV4-1	TRBD2	TRBJ2-1
CATRGGQGEESPLHF	TGTGCCACCAGAGGGGGACAGGGGGAGGAATCACCCCTCCACTTT	few	TRBV24-1	TRBD1	TRBJ1-6
CASSLTDNSPLHF	TGTGCCAGCAGTTTAACAGATAATTCACCCCTCCACTTT	-	TRBV12-3/TRBV12-4	-	TRBJ1-6
CASSLLPSGPLYEQYF	TGTGCCAGCAGTTTACTTCCTAGCGGGCCTCTCTACGAGCAGTACTTC	-	TRBV27	TRBD2	TRBJ2-7